A single TCR beta chain is shown here with its context. The germline gives CDR1 MNHEY, CDR2 SMNVEV (reference sequence). This CDR3 spans 17 amino acids. Germline trimming cut 5 bases from V and 5 bases from J; bases unmatched to any gene: 15. Measured with immunoSEQ multiplex PCR; TCRdb has only the in-frame clones, and not every one. The table includes 31,000 or so clones, around 90% detected once. The sample originates from a study of multiple sclerosis patients with progressive multifocal leukoencephalopathy. Time point given: time of PML onset. Every listed patient previously received interferon beta; all PML patients were women.

The specimen comprised PBMCs, sampled from a patient treated with natalizumab. J is TRBJ2-7 and V is TRBV27; 10 nucleotides align to TRBD1. This TCR came from a woman between 35 and 50 years old with progressive multifocal leukoencephalopathy. The CDR3 loop is CASSNDRDRGFLDEQYF. The DNA of the CDR3 is TGTGCCAGCAGTAACGACCGGGACAGGGGATTTCTGGACGAGCAGTACTTC.